The 4 T cell receptor beta chains below were found in one sample sequenced in a study of shared clonotypes between healthy human individuals. Generated by immunoSEQ multiplex PCR, the TCRdb table keeps only in-frame clones and is missing some. Among 470,000 or so clones listed, around four fifths were seen once. The sample consisted of PBMCs. Receptors were obtained from a woman between 40 and 50 years old in good health. Some clones in this sample may be carry-over from other donors' samples.

The rearrangement links TRBV28 to TRBJ1-2; no clear D. CDR1 MDHEN and CDR2 SYDVKM come from the germline V gene. This CDR3 spans 13 amino acids. Trimming cost V 4 bases and J 3 bases, with 9 bases left between them. The CDR3 coding sequence is TGTGCCAGCAGTTCCAGGCCCTACTATGGCTACACCTTC. Translating it yields CASSSRPYYGYTF.

This clone has only one observation. V usage is TRBV15 and J usage is TRBJ1-1, with TRBD1 as a possible D gene (5 bases). The V end was cut by 0 bases, the J end by 5 bases, with 13 bases between. CDR1 is LNHNV and CDR2 is YYDKDF in the germline V gene (reference sequence). CDR3 length: 15 amino acids. The CDR3: CATSRDIAGRTEAFF. CDR3 in DNA: TGTGCCACCAGCAGAGATATAGCAGGGAGAACTGAAGCTTTCTTT.

This sequence joins TRBV9 and TRBJ2-2; 11 nucleotides match TRBD1. This CDR3 comprises 19 residues. The V segment lost 4 bases and the J segment 0 bases; nucleotides outside the gene matches: 11. Germline assignment: CDR1 SGDLS and CDR2 YYNGEE. The CDR3 region is CASSPRTGGTQTNTGELFF. The DNA of the CDR3 is TGTGCCAGCAGCCCCCGGACAGGGGGCACCCAAACGAACACCGGGGAGCTGTTTTTT. The complete variable domain, with remaining parts taken from reference TRBV9 and TRBJ2-2, reads DSGVTQTPKHLITATGQRVTLRCSPRSGDLSVYWYQQSLDQGLQFLIQYYNGEERAKGNILERFSAQQFPDLHSELNLSSLELGDSALYFCASSPRTGGTQTNTGELFFGEGSRLTVL.

CDR3 protein: CASSSPIVGSTGELFF. The CDR3 region has the DNA TGTGCCAGTAGTAGCCCCATCGTAGGGTCGACCGGGGAGCTGTTTTTT. The chain couples TRBV19 to TRBJ2-2; D is undetermined. Germline V gene data show CDR1 as LNHDA and CDR2 as SQIVND (reference sequence). Trimming left V 4 bases short and J 5 bases short, with 17 bases between. The CDR3 loop spans 16 amino acids.